The 22 T cell receptor beta chains reported below all come from one sample, sequenced in a study of T-cell memory formation after mild COVID-19. One entry per CDR3 protein results from TCRdb running MiXCR on the 5' RACE reads. This table has a few hundred thousand distinct CDR3 sequences, about a sixth appearing once. Sequenced sample: PBMCs or a T cell subset sorted from them (not recorded which). The receptors come from a man aged 18 to 30 who had mild COVID-19 (a few samples of this study predate the infection). Cell type and time point are not known.

The chain recombines TRBV5-1 with TRBJ1-2; D is uncertain. V lost 1 base and J lost 8, with 9 bases in between. The CDR3 has 12 amino acids. CDR1 SGHRS and CDR2 YFSETQ come from the germline V gene. This CDR3 reads CASSLTDQGYTF. The DNA of the CDR3 is TGCGCCAGCAGCTTGACAGATCAAGGCTACACCTTC. The full variable domain, in which reference TRBV5-1 and TRBJ1-2 provide the parts outside the CDR3, is KAGVTQTPRYLIKTRGQQVTLSCSPISGHRSVSWYQQTPGQGLQFLFEYFSETQRNKGNFPGRFSGRQFSNSRSEMNVSTLELGDSALYLCASSLTDQGYTFGSGTRLTVV.

The V gene is TRBV30, the J gene TRBJ2-7; 8 bases agree with TRBD2. V shed 0 bases, J shed 4 bases, and the junction held 5 bases outside the gene matches. Germline CDR1 and CDR2: GTSNPN and SVGIG (reference sequence). The CDR3 consists of 14 residues. The CDR3 here is CAWSVDGGGYEQYF. In nucleotides, the CDR3 is TGTGCCTGGAGTGTGGACGGGGGGGGATACGAGCAGTACTTC.

The sample holds many counts of this clonotype. This chain joins TRBV6-5 and TRBJ2-4; D is possibly TRBD1 or TRBD2 (6 bases each). CDR1 and CDR2 from the germline V gene are MNHEY and SVGAGI. The CDR3 runs 12 residues. V gave up 7 bases and J gave up 7 bases, with 11 bases separating them. DNA for the CDR3: TGTGCCAGCACGTCGGGGGCTAACATTCAGTACTTC. Its protein product is CASTSGANIQYF.

This clonotype was recorded a few times. V and J are TRBV28 and TRBJ2-7; maybe TRBD1 (7 bases). The CDR3 extends over 13 amino acids. Trimming took 3 bases from V and 5 from J, leaving 11 bases between them. Germline V CDR1 and CDR2: MDHEN, SYDVKM. CDR3 region: CASSFQGGNEQYV. The CDR3 coding sequence is TGTGCCAGCAGTTTCCAGGGGGGTAACGAGCAGTACGTC.

A note on this clonotype: An end of the junction does not agree with germline; a read error may underlie this. The V gene is TRBV18, the J gene TRBJ2-6, with TRBD1 matching over 8 bases. This CDR3 is built from 18 residues. Germline V CDR1 and CDR2: KGHSH, LQKENI. This chain's CDR3 is CASSPQRTGLSGANVLTF. The DNA of the CDR3 is TGTGCCAGCTCGCCACAGCGGACAGGGTTATCTGGGGCCAACGTCCTGACTTTC. Variable domain in full (rest from reference TRBV18 and TRBJ2-6): NAGVMQNPRHLVRRRGQEARLRCSPMKGHSHVYWYRQLPEEGLKFMVYLQKENIIDESGMPKERFSAEFPKEGPSILRIQQVVRGDSAAYFCASSPQRTGLSGANVLTFGAGSRLTVL.

This clonotype occurred many times. V and J are TRBV5-1 and TRBJ2-3; D gene uncertain. This CDR3 is 14 amino acids long. CDR1 is SGHRS, CDR2 YFSETQ, per germline. The V gene lost 4 bases and the J gene lost 4 bases, with 13 bases spanning the gap. The CDR3 loop is CASSPAGTSDTQYF. In DNA, the CDR3 is TGCGCCAGCAGCCCGGCTGGCACATCAGATACGCAGTATTTT.

This clonotype turned up a few times. This chain joins TRBV7-2 and TRBJ1-6; 10 nucleotides match TRBD1. Per germline, CDR1 SGHTA and CDR2 FQGNSA. J gave up 13 bases and V 5 bases, and 11 bases lay outside the gene matches. The CDR3 is 15 residues long. The CDR3 DNA is TGTGCCAGCAGCCGCCAGTCCGGGACAGGGGTCCCCCTCCACTTT. Encoded protein: CASSRQSGTGVPLHF.

The chain couples TRBV29-1 to TRBJ1-1; no clear D gene. Trimming took 5 bases from V and 2 from J, leaving 3 bases between them. CDR3 length: 10 amino acids. Germline V gene lookup returns CDR1 SQVTM and CDR2 ANQGSEA. The CDR3 sequence: CSVSNTEAFF. The CDR3 region has the DNA TGCAGCGTTAGTAACACTGAAGCTTTCTTT.

The chain carries TRBV12-3 or TRBV12-4 and TRBJ2-6, with D uncertain. The length of the CDR3 is 15 residues. V shed 6 bases and J shed 0 bases, with 9 bases lying between them. CDR3 DNA sequence: TGTGCCAGCAGCCGGCGGACCTCTGGGGCCAACGTCCTGACTTTC. This codes for CASSRRTSGANVLTF.

This clonotype was counted only a few times. The chain employs TRBV5-1 and TRBJ1-3; D possibly corresponds to TRBD1 (6 bases). In germline, CDR1 is SGHRS, CDR2 YFSETQ. The CDR3 totals 16 residues. The V gene lost 0 bases and the J gene lost 0 bases, with 10 bases spanning the gap. CDR3 protein: CASSLGQASSGNTIYF. The CDR3 coding sequence is TGCGCCAGCAGCTTGGGACAGGCCTCCTCTGGAAACACCATATATTTT.

This clonotype has just one count. V usage is TRBV18 and J usage is TRBJ2-7; 7 bases line up with TRBD2. The CDR3 sequence is 16 residues long. From germline, CDR1 is KGHSH and CDR2 LQKENI. Unmatched junction bases numbered 10, after V lost 2 bases and J lost 3 bases. The CDR3 protein is CASSPVASPGGYEQYF. Written as DNA, the CDR3 is TGTGCCAGCTCACCAGTGGCCAGTCCGGGGGGCTACGAGCAGTACTTC.

The chain combines TRBV5-1 with TRBJ2-7; 9 bases align to TRBD1. V gave up 4 bases and J gave up 5 bases; unmatched junction bases: 4. From germline, CDR1 is SGHRS and CDR2 YFSETQ. The CDR3 contains 13 residues. CDR3 DNA sequence: TGCGCCAGCAGCCGGGACAGGGCCCACGAGCAGTACTTC. This sequence encodes CASSRDRAHEQYF. Combining the CDR3 with reference TRBV5-1 and TRBJ2-7 gives the whole variable domain KAGVTQTPRYLIKTRGQQVTLSCSPISGHRSVSWYQQTPGQGLQFLFEYFSETQRNKGNFPGRFSGRQFSNSRSEMNVSTLELGDSALYLCASSRDRAHEQYFGPGTRLTVT.

CDR3 DNA sequence: TGTGCCAGCAGCATATACTTTGACAGGACCCCAGCTTTCTTT. Translated, it gives CASSIYFDRTPAFF. V and J are TRBV7-2 and TRBJ1-1; D may be TRBD1 (6 bases). The germline V gene has CDR1 SGHTA and CDR2 FQGNSA. The V gene lost 5 bases and the J gene lost 10 bases, with 20 bases spanning the gap. The CDR3 length is 14 residues.

This clonotype was detected a few times. J is TRBJ1-5 and V is TRBV5-5, with D maybe TRBD1 (5 bases). V lost 0 bases and J 1 base, leaving 14 bases between the germline ends. CDR3 length: 17 residues. Germline V gives CDR1 SGHKS, CDR2 YYEKEE (reference sequence). The CDR3, as DNA: TGTGCCAGCAGCTTGGCCGGGAGCAGGGAAAGCAATCAGCCCCAGCATTTT. It yields the protein CASSLAGSRESNQPQHF.

J is TRBJ2-5 and V is TRBV7-3, with D possibly being TRBD1 or TRBD2 (5 bases each). Trimming pared 5 bases from V and 5 bases from J, leaving 21 bases between. Germline V gene data show CDR1 as SGHTA and CDR2 as FQGTGA. The CDR3 consists of 16 residues. In nucleotides, the CDR3 is TGTGCCAGCAGCCCTGGAGCCCGGGGCTCTGGGGAGACCCAGTACTTC. Protein sequence: CASSPGARGSGETQYF.

This clonotype was counted at least ten times. The chain joins TRBV11-2 to TRBJ2-2, with 10 bases matching TRBD2. This CDR3 comprises 15 residues. Germline CDR1 and CDR2: SGHAT and FQNNGV. With 8 bases clipped from V and 4 bases from J, the junction kept 7 bases outside the gene matches. The CDR3 protein is CASWGGLALTGELFF. CDR3 coding DNA: TGTGCCAGCTGGGGGGGACTAGCGCTCACCGGGGAGCTGTTTTTT.

The V call is TRBV6-5, the J call TRBJ2-3; D is unclear. Germline V gene data show CDR1 as MNHEY and CDR2 as SVGAGI. CDR3 length: 14 amino acids. The germline V and J ends were trimmed by 2 bases and 2 bases, with 8 bases remaining between them. Here the CDR3 DNA reads TGTGCCAGCAGTTACGACGGTTACACAGATACGCAGTATTTT. Translation: CASSYDGYTDTQYF.

This clonotype has just a few counts. The chain is built from TRBV7-6 and TRBJ2-2; TRBD1 is a possible D gene (6 bases). Germline loops: CDR1 SGHVS, CDR2 FNYEAQ. This CDR3 spans 15 amino acids. Trimming pared 4 bases from V and 3 bases from J, leaving 12 bases between. The CDR3 DNA is TGTGCCAGCAGCTCGCGAGGGGGTTACACCGGGGAGCTGTTTTTT. Protein sequence: CASSSRGGYTGELFF.

The chain has TRBV4-2 and TRBJ1-1; 9 nucleotides align to TRBD1. V shed 1 base and J 3 bases; nucleotides not matched to a gene: 9. CDR3 size: 17 residues. Per the germline V gene, CDR1 is LGHNA and CDR2 is YNFKEQ. The CDR3 loop reads CASSQVDRGGGDTEAFF. The CDR3 DNA reads as TGTGCCAGCAGCCAAGTGGACAGGGGTGGGGGAGACACTGAAGCTTTCTTT.

This clonotype turned up a few times. The rearrangement joins TRBV20-1 to TRBJ1-1; TRBD1 is a possible D gene (6 bases). The CDR3 is 12 amino acids. The V end was cut by 3 bases, the J end by 1 base, with 6 bases between. Germline V CDR1 and CDR2: DFQATT, SNEGSKA (reference sequence). The CDR3 DNA reads TGCAGTGCTAGCAGGGGGAACACTGAAGCTTTCTTT. This sequence encodes CSASRGNTEAFF.

This clonotype occurred a few times. The chain employs TRBV6-5 and TRBJ2-5; 7 nucleotides line up with TRBD2. V lost 0 bases to trimming and J lost 11 bases; unmatched junction nucleotides: 6. The germline V gene encodes CDR1 MNHEY and CDR2 SVGAGI. The CDR3 is 13 residues long. In nucleotides, the CDR3 is TGTGCCAGCAGTTACTCGGGTGGACTAGTTCAGTACTTC. This translates into CASSYSGGLVQYF.

V usage is TRBV7-2 and J usage is TRBJ2-3, with D perhaps being TRBD1 or TRBD2 (5 bases each). Trimming left V 4 bases short and J 6 bases short, with 11 bases between. This CDR3 region has 13 residues. Germline values: CDR1 SGHTA, CDR2 FQGNSA. The CDR3 protein is CASSWDVADTQYF. The DNA for the CDR3 is TGTGCCAGCAGCTGGGACGTCGCGGATACGCAGTATTTT.